This T cell receptor (beta chain) was sequenced for a study of T-cell reconstitution after alpha-beta-depleted transplantation in children. This clonotype came up a few times. As yet, its antigen is unknown. Unique molecular identifiers were used in preparing the TCRbeta library. Via MiXCR, TCRdb re-called the PCR reads, giving one row per CDR3 protein. In the table there are around 700,000 distinct CDR3 sequences, around 13% of which are singletons. Findings and limits, study-wide: A year had passed since transplant, and T-cell counts and diversity by then came mostly from newly produced T cells. Several patients had high TCRbeta diversity at day 60; it came from surviving recipient T cells and thymic progenitors. The study reportedly traced alpha-beta T cells about two months after transplant to several hundred expanded graft clones.

The sample here was PBMCs, taken before TCRalphabeta/CD19-depleted stem cell transplant. This TCR was recovered from a girl aged 2-10 years with congenital amegakaryocytic thrombocytopenia, due to receive a stem cell transplant.

The CDR3 region has the DNA TGCGCCAGCAGCACGGGGGCAACCGGGGAGCTGTTTTTT. It translates to CASSTGATGELFF. J is TRBJ2-2 and V is TRBV5-1; D may correspond to TRBD1 or TRBD2 (6 bases each). The CDR3 totals 13 residues. Germline assignment: CDR1 SGHRS and CDR2 YFSETQ. Trimming removed 4 bases from V and 5 bases from J, with 9 bases in between.